Below are 6 T cell receptor beta chains sequenced from a single sample in a study of T cell responses to AZD1222 COVID-19 vaccine. The table came from immunoSEQ multiplex PCR; TCRdb's copy has only in-frame clones and leaves some out. Of about 150,000 clones listed, roughly nine tenths are singletons. Sequenced here: peripheral blood, sampled on day 0 of AZD1222 vaccination. All receptors come from an adult in good health.

The rearrangement links TRBV25-1 to TRBJ2-1, with 9 bases lining up with TRBD2. The V and J ends lost 1 base and 4 bases, in that order; junction bases with no gene match: 8. This CDR3 has 17 residues. CDR1 is MGHDK, CDR2 SYGVNS, per germline. The CDR3 nucleotides are TGTGCCAGCAGTGAATCTGTAGCGGGAGTTCCGTACAATGAGCAGTTCTTC. Its translation: CASSESVAGVPYNEQFF.

The chain is built from TRBV6-5 and TRBJ1-2; TRBD1 might be the D (6 bases). V was trimmed by 8 bases and J by 1 base, leaving 11 bases between them. Germline values: CDR1 MNHEY, CDR2 SVGAGI. CDR3 length equals 13 residues. CDR3 DNA: TGTGCCAGCTGGGAACAGGGTAACTATGGCTACACCTTC. This encodes CASWEQGNYGYTF.

This chain connects TRBV28 to TRBJ2-7; D unclear. The CDR3 extends over 13 amino acids. Trimming pared 3 bases from V and 2 bases from J, leaving 8 bases between. The germline gives CDR1 MDHEN, CDR2 SYDVKM. The CDR3 sequence is CASSFGVPYEQYF. The CDR3 DNA sequence: TGTGCCAGCAGTTTTGGAGTTCCCTACGAGCAGTACTTC.

This chain joins TRBV27 and TRBJ2-3; D uncertain. The V end was cut by 0 bases, the J end by 4 bases, with 2 bases between. Germline CDR1 MNHEY, CDR2 SMNVEV (reference sequence). The CDR3 runs to 12 residues. The CDR3: CASSLSPDTQYF. CDR3 sequence (DNA): TGTGCCAGCAGTTTATCGCCAGATACGCAGTATTTT.

The V and J genes are TRBV2 and TRBJ2-1; D gene uncertain. This CDR3 has 14 residues. Trimming took off 6 bases at V and 0 bases at J, with 9 bases between the two ends. CDR1 is SNHLY, CDR2 FYNNEI, per germline. The CDR3 region is CASRAGSSYNEQFF. CDR3 sequence (DNA): TGTGCCAGCAGGGCAGGCAGCTCCTACAATGAGCAGTTCTTC.

The rearrangement joins TRBV12-3 or TRBV12-4 to TRBJ2-1; D unclear. The V end was cut by 4 bases, the J end by 8 bases, with 9 bases between. The length of the CDR3 is 12 residues. CDR3 sequence reads: CASSSSFDEQFF. The CDR3 coding sequence is TGTGCCAGCAGTTCGAGTTTCGATGAGCAGTTCTTC.